A selection of T cell receptor beta chains follows, all from one sample in a study of T cells in Graves' hyperthyroidism and ophthalmopathy. Each CDR3 protein is one row after TCRdb ran MiXCR on the multiplex PCR reads. The repertoire holds around 490,000 distinct CDR3 sequences, with 20% as singletons. The specimen was blood. These receptors all stem from a man in his forties with Graves' ophthalmopathy. The CDR3 runs from the conserved cysteine through the conserved F or W. The D gene is left open where the match is weak. Not every row has a clone size; where given, it reads once, few, many or a size class.

clone size: many; V gene: TRBV10-3; J gene: TRBJ1-1; D gene: -; CDR3 DNA: TGTGCCATCAGGGCGATTGGCACTGAAGCTTTCTTT; CDR3 protein: CAIRAIGTEAFF
clone size: many; V gene: TRBV7-2; J gene: TRBJ2-1; D gene: -; CDR3 DNA: TGTGCCAGCAGCCCAACAAAGCGGGCCGGCTCCTACAATGAGCAGTTCTTC; CDR3 protein: CASSPTKRAGSYNEQFF
clone size: few; V gene: TRBV20-1; J gene: TRBJ2-7; D gene: -; CDR3 DNA: TGCAGTGCTAGAGATTGGTCTAGCGTCACCTACGAGCAGTACTTC; CDR3 protein: CSARDWSSVTYEQYF
clone size: few; V gene: TRBV2; J gene: TRBJ1-2; D gene: -; CDR3 DNA: TGTGCCAGCAGCCGAGAGGGAGTACCCGCGAGCGGCTACACCTTC; CDR3 protein: CASSREGVPASGYTF
clone size: -; V gene: TRBV20-1; J gene: TRBJ1-4; D gene: -; CDR3 DNA: TGCAGTGCTATCGAAGGGGCGAAGAATGAAAAACTGTTTTTT; CDR3 protein: CSAIEGAKNEKLFF
clone size: many; V gene: TRBV7-2; J gene: TRBJ2-1; D gene: -; CDR3 DNA: TGTGCCAGCAGCTTAGATCTACGGACAGAGCAGTTCTTC; CDR3 protein: CASSLDLRTEQFF
clone size: many; V gene: TRBV30; J gene: TRBJ1-1; D gene: -; CDR3 DNA: TGTGCCTGGAGTATTAGGGGGGAAGCTTTCTTT; CDR3 protein: CAWSIRGEAFF
clone size: many; V gene: TRBV12-3/TRBV12-4; J gene: TRBJ1-2; D gene: TRBD1; CDR3 DNA: TGTGCCAGCGAAGGGTTCAGGGGGCAAGGCTACACCTTC; CDR3 protein: CASEGFRGQGYTF
clone size: many; V gene: TRBV3-1; J gene: TRBJ1-5; D gene: -; CDR3 DNA: TGTGCCAGCAGCCAGGACAGCTTAGCGAATCAGCCCCAGCATTTT; CDR3 protein: CASSQDSLANQPQHF
clone size: many; V gene: TRBV5-1; J gene: TRBJ2-1; D gene: TRBD2; CDR3 DNA: TGCGCCAGCGGGCTAGCGGGATTCGATGAGCAGTTCTTC; CDR3 protein: CASGLAGFDEQFF
clone size: -; V gene: TRBV30; J gene: TRBJ1-5; D gene: TRBD1; CDR3 DNA: TGTGCCTGGAGTCCGACAGGGGGCGAACGCAATCAGCCCCAGCATTTT; CDR3 protein: CAWSPTGGERNQPQHF
clone size: -; V gene: TRBV5-1; J gene: TRBJ2-7; D gene: -; CDR3 DNA: TGCGCCAGCAGCCGCGACGTGTCGGTCTACGAGCAGTACTTC; CDR3 protein: CASSRDVSVYEQYF
clone size: -; V gene: TRBV4-1; J gene: TRBJ1-4; D gene: TRBD1; CDR3 DNA: TGCGCCAGCAGCCAAGAAGGGACAGGGGTTGAAAAACTGTTTTTT; CDR3 protein: CASSQEGTGVEKLFF
clone size: few; V gene: TRBV14; J gene: TRBJ2-1; D gene: -; CDR3 DNA: TGTGCCAGCAGCTCTCTCGTGGGAATTGCACACAATGAGCAGTTCTTC; CDR3 protein: CASSSLVGIAHNEQFF
clone size: once; V gene: TRBV4-3; J gene: TRBJ1-1; D gene: TRBD1; CDR3 DNA: TGCGCCAGCAGCCAATTGGGACAGAAGTACACTGAAGCTTTCTTT; CDR3 protein: CASSQLGQKYTEAFF
clone size: many; V gene: TRBV3-1; J gene: TRBJ1-1; D gene: -; CDR3 DNA: TGTGCCAGCAGCCAGTCACTAGTGAACACTGAAGCTTTCTTT; CDR3 protein: CASSQSLVNTEAFF
clone size: few; V gene: TRBV27; J gene: TRBJ1-1; D gene: -; CDR3 DNA: TGTGCCAGCAGTTTTTCCGCCGTCGGGGGCACTGAAGCTTTCTTT; CDR3 protein: CASSFSAVGGTEAFF
clone size: -; V gene: TRBV4-1; J gene: TRBJ2-2; D gene: -; CDR3 DNA: TGCGCCAGCAGCCAGGCTGAGAGACGTTACTCCGGGGAGCTGTTTTTT; CDR3 protein: CASSQAERRYSGELFF
clone size: few; V gene: TRBV12-5; J gene: TRBJ2-1; D gene: -; CDR3 DNA: TGTGCTAGTGGTTTGTCAGATTTTGAGCAGTTCTTC; CDR3 protein: CASGLSDFEQFF
clone size: many; V gene: TRBV28; J gene: TRBJ1-1; D gene: -; CDR3 DNA: TGTGCCAGCAGTTTATTGGGACTGCAGAACACTGAAGCTTTCTTT; CDR3 protein: CASSLLGLQNTEAFF
clone size: -; V gene: TRBV11-2; J gene: TRBJ1-2; D gene: -; CDR3 DNA: TGTGCCAGCAGCTTAGCGGCAGGGTGGGAAGGCTACACCTTC; CDR3 protein: CASSLAAGWEGYTF
clone size: -; V gene: TRBV5-1; J gene: TRBJ2-7; D gene: -; CDR3 DNA: TGCGCCAGCACCCAGAGGGGGGACTCCTACGAGCAGTACTTC; CDR3 protein: CASTQRGDSYEQYF
clone size: few; V gene: TRBV27; J gene: TRBJ2-1; D gene: TRBD1; CDR3 DNA: TGTGCCAGCAGTTTAGCTAGACAGGGCAATGAGCAGTTCTTC; CDR3 protein: CASSLARQGNEQFF
clone size: few; V gene: TRBV30; J gene: TRBJ2-5; D gene: TRBD1; CDR3 DNA: TGTGCCTGGAGTGGATTTGGCAGGGGGCTCATGAAGACCCAGTACTTC; CDR3 protein: CAWSGFGRGLMKTQYF
clone size: -; V gene: TRBV3-1; J gene: TRBJ1-1; D gene: -; CDR3 DNA: TGTGCCAGCAGCGTGCGAAAATCCGGGCCCGCGACTGAAGCTTTCTTT; CDR3 protein: CASSVRKSGPATEAFF
clone size: few; V gene: TRBV7-8; J gene: TRBJ2-5; D gene: -; CDR3 DNA: TGTGCCAGCTTCTCCGGGACAAACCGCCAGACCCAGTACTTC; CDR3 protein: CASFSGTNRQTQYF
clone size: many; V gene: TRBV20-1; J gene: TRBJ2-1; D gene: -; CDR3 DNA: TGCAGTGCTAAGGGGTTAGCCAATGAGCAGTTCTTC; CDR3 protein: CSAKGLANEQFF
clone size: few; V gene: TRBV6-4; J gene: TRBJ2-2; D gene: -; CDR3 DNA: TGTGCCAGCAGTGCCGGACAGAACACCGGGGAGCTGTTTTTT; CDR3 protein: CASSAGQNTGELFF
clone size: -; V gene: TRBV6-1; J gene: TRBJ1-1; D gene: TRBD1; CDR3 DNA: TGTGCCAGCAGTGATGACAGGGGGGGGAACACTGAAGCTTTCTTT; CDR3 protein: CASSDDRGGNTEAFF
clone size: -; V gene: TRBV9; J gene: TRBJ2-1; D gene: -; CDR3 DNA: TGTGCCAGCAGCGTAGGGAGTACTGAGCAGTTCTTC; CDR3 protein: CASSVGSTEQFF
clone size: -; V gene: TRBV7-2; J gene: TRBJ1-6; D gene: -; CDR3 DNA: TGTGCCAGCAGCTTAGGCTCCACGACGGCGGGCCGGCCCCTCCACTTT; CDR3 protein: CASSLGSTTAGRPLHF